This T cell receptor beta chain was observed in a study of low-dose radiotherapy and immunotherapy resistance in tumors. Time point indicated: before trial treatment. Germline-derived CDR1 and CDR2 are SGHRS and YFSETQ. After removal of 5 bases from V and 7 bases from J, the junction contained 8 bases not matched to a gene. The CDR3 covers 15 residues. With TRAV- and TRBV-specific primers, first-strand cDNA was made, covering the alpha and beta chains. For amplifying TCRs, the PCR ran for 15 to 20 cycles with Phusion, which was used together with a constant-region primer and the adapter on the V primers. One entry per CDR3 protein results from TCRdb running MiXCR on the reads. The sample lists around 64,000 distinct CDR3 sequences, 26% occurring once.

V and J are TRBV5-1 and TRBJ2-1; the match to TRBD1 covers 11 bases. This sample comprised PBMCs, obtained before treatment. The TCR comes from a male donor with rectosigmoid adenocarcinoma. The CDR3 region is CASSLTGTGGNEQFF. The DNA of the CDR3 is TGCGCCAGCAGTCTTACCGGGACAGGGGGGAATGAGCAGTTCTTC.